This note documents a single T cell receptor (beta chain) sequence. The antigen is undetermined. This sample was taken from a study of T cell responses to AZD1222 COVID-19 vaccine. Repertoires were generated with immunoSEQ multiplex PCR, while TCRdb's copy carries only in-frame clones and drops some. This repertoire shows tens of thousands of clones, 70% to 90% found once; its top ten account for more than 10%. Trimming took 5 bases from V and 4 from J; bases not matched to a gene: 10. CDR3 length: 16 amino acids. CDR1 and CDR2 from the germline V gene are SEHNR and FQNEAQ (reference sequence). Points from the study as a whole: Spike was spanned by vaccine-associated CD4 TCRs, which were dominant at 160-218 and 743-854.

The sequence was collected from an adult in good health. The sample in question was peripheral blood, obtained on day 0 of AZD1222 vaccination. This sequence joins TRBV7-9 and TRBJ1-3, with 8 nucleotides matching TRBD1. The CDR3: CASSRTGGNRGNTIYF. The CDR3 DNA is TGTGCCAGCAGCCGTACAGGGGGTAACCGGGGAAACACCATATATTTT. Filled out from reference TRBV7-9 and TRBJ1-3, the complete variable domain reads DTGVSQNPRHKITKRGQNVTFRCDPISEHNRLYWYRQTLGQGPEFLTYFQNEAQLEKSRLLSDRFSAERPKGSFSTLEIQRTEQGDSAMYLCASSRTGGNRGNTIYFGEGSWLTVV.